Listed below are T cell receptor beta chains from one sample, sequenced in a study of post-analysis software for immune sequencing data. In TCRdb, the PCR reads were re-called with MiXCR into one record per CDR3 protein. Of more than 500,000 distinct CDR3 sequences listed, 30% to 40% are singletons. Source material: blood. Receptor source: a girl aged 2-17 years with multiple sclerosis. CDR3s include the opening cysteine and the closing phenylalanine or tryptophan. The D gene is left open where the match is weak. Size is omitted from some rows. Given values are once, few, many or a class for expanded clones.

J gene: TRBJ2-4; D gene: .; CDR3 length: 12; clone size: .; V gene: TRBV4-1; CDR3 protein: CASSQVAGIQYF; CDR3 DNA: TGCGCCAGCAGCCAAGTCGCGGGCATTCAGTACTTC
J gene: TRBJ2-3; D gene: TRBD2; CDR3 length: 14; clone size: .; V gene: TRBV7-9; CDR3 protein: CASSPGLAGVAQYF; CDR3 DNA: TGTGCCAGCAGCCCCGGACTAGCGGGAGTGGCGCAGTATTTT
J gene: TRBJ2-7; D gene: .; CDR3 length: 14; clone size: .; V gene: TRBV29-1; CDR3 protein: CSVEDQSQGYEQYF; CDR3 DNA: TGCAGCGTTGAAGATCAGTCACAGGGCTACGAGCAGTACTTC
J gene: TRBJ2-7; D gene: .; CDR3 length: 12; clone size: .; V gene: TRBV12-3/TRBV12-4; CDR3 protein: CASSGNSYEQYF; CDR3 DNA: TGTGCCAGTAGCGGTAACTCCTACGAGCAGTACTTC
J gene: TRBJ1-1; D gene: .; CDR3 length: 16; clone size: .; V gene: TRBV11-2; CDR3 protein: CASSLEFGSRHTEAFF; CDR3 DNA: TGTGCCAGCAGCTTAGAATTCGGCTCCCGGCACACTGAAGCTTTCTTT
J gene: TRBJ1-2; D gene: .; CDR3 length: 12; clone size: .; V gene: TRBV6-2/TRBV6-3; CDR3 protein: CASKRRNYGYTF; CDR3 DNA: TGTGCCAGCAAACGACGTAACTATGGCTACACCTTC
J gene: TRBJ2-5; D gene: .; CDR3 length: 14; clone size: few; V gene: TRBV4-1; CDR3 protein: CASSQVRAVETQYF; CDR3 DNA: TGCGCCAGCAGCCAAGTTAGAGCTGTAGAGACCCAGTACTTC
J gene: TRBJ1-1; D gene: TRBD1; CDR3 length: 17; clone size: .; V gene: TRBV5-1; CDR3 protein: CASSFNYRGQGILEAFF; CDR3 DNA: TGCGCCAGCAGTTTCAACTACCGGGGACAGGGAATACTGGAAGCTTTCTTT
J gene: TRBJ2-1; D gene: .; CDR3 length: 15; clone size: .; V gene: TRBV20-1; CDR3 protein: CSARSLDTIQETQFF; CDR3 DNA: TGCAGTGCTAGGTCTTTGGACACAATCCAAGAGACCCAGTTCTTC
J gene: TRBJ1-2; D gene: .; CDR3 length: 14; clone size: few; V gene: TRBV12-3/TRBV12-4; CDR3 protein: CASLGLGGGDGYTF; CDR3 DNA: TGTGCCAGCTTGGGATTGGGGGGCGGTGATGGCTACACCTTC
J gene: TRBJ1-5; D gene: TRBD1; CDR3 length: 16; clone size: .; V gene: TRBV27; CDR3 protein: CASSIIQGDGNQPQHF; CDR3 DNA: TGTGCCAGCAGTATCATACAGGGGGACGGCAATCAGCCCCAGCATTTT
J gene: TRBJ2-3; D gene: TRBD2; CDR3 length: 16; clone size: .; V gene: TRBV6-5; CDR3 protein: CASFRLAGAAGGTQYF; CDR3 DNA: TGTGCCAGCTTCCGTTTAGCGGGGGCGGCGGGGGGTACGCAGTATTTT
J gene: TRBJ2-1; D gene: .; CDR3 length: 14; clone size: .; V gene: TRBV12-3/TRBV12-4; CDR3 protein: CASRNYWTNNEQFF; CDR3 DNA: TGTGCCAGCAGAAACTACTGGACGAACAATGAGCAGTTCTTC
J gene: TRBJ2-1; D gene: TRBD2; CDR3 length: 19; clone size: .; V gene: TRBV11-2; CDR3 protein: CANSLEAPLAGGYYNEQFF; CDR3 DNA: TGTGCCAACAGCTTAGAGGCCCCCTTAGCGGGGGGGTACTACAATGAGCAGTTCTTC
J gene: TRBJ1-1; D gene: .; CDR3 length: 14; clone size: .; V gene: TRBV11-2; CDR3 protein: CASSLTAMSTEAFF; CDR3 DNA: TGTGCCAGCAGCTTAACAGCGATGAGCACTGAAGCTTTCTTT
J gene: TRBJ2-3; D gene: TRBD1; CDR3 length: 14; clone size: .; V gene: TRBV20-1; CDR3 protein: CSASFDRAADTQYF; CDR3 DNA: TGCAGTGCTAGTTTTGACAGGGCGGCAGATACGCAGTATTTT